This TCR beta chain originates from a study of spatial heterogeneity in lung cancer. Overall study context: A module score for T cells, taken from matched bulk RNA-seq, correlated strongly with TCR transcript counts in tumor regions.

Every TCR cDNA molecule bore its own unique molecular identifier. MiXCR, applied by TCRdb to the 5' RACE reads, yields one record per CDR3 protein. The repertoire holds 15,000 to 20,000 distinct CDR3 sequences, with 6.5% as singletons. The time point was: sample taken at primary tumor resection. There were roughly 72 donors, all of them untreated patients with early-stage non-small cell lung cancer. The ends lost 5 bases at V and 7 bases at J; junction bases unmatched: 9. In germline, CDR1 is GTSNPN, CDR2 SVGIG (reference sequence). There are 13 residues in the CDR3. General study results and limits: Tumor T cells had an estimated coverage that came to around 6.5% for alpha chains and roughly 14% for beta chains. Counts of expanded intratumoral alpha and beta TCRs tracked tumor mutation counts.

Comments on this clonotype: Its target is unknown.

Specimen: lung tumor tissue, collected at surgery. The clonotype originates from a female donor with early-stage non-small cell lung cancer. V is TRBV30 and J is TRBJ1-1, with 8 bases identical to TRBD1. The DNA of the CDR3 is TGTGCCTGGTTCCAGGGGGCGTCAATTGAAGCTTTCTTT. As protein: CAWFQGASIEAFF.